This entry concerns a single T cell receptor (beta chain). From germline, CDR1 is LNHDA and CDR2 SQIVND (reference sequence). Trimming removed 5 bases from V and 3 bases from J; junction bases left unmatched: 9. This CDR3 region has 15 residues. Data came from immunoSEQ multiplex PCR; TCRdb stores just in-frame clones and leaves some out. The repertoire consists of 100,000 to 150,000 clones, with roughly 83% occurring once and the leading ten covering about 12%. This entry is derived from a study of blood T cell repertoires in COVID-19. As for the study in general: The cDNA or gDNA used as material had been derived from T cells, B-cell-depleted T cells, or PBMCs.

The chain uses TRBV19 and TRBJ1-2, with 7 positions matching TRBD1. Specimen: peripheral blood. This TCR came from a woman aged 25 to 45 who had recovered from COVID-19. The CDR3 coding sequence is TGTGCCAGTAGTCCCACGGGGACAGTCTACTATGGCTACACCTTC. Its translation is CASSPTGTVYYGYTF.